A selection of T cell receptor beta chains follows, all from one sample in a study of T-cell reconstitution after alpha-beta-depleted transplantation in children. Each CDR3 protein is one row after TCRdb ran MiXCR on the PCR reads. The sample has about 610,000 distinct CDR3 sequences, 10% seen once. Sample: PBMCs from the stem cell graft donor, taken from the stem cell graft. The receptors originated from a human donor who donated a stem cell graft to a child with acute myeloid leukemia. Each CDR3 is given without its conserved first and last residue. Each record gives: V gene, CDR3 length, CDR3 protein.

V: TRBV2
length: 12
CDR3: ASAWTSEHYEQY

V: TRBV20-1
length: 13
CDR3: SARGATYPSYEQY

V: TRBV20-1
length: 11
CDR3: SARDSGYETQY

V: TRBV19
length: 12
CDR3: ASSTSSGAYEQY

V: TRBV5-1
length: 13
CDR3: ASSTTGSSGNEQF

V: TRBV3-1
length: 12
CDR3: ASSHERASYEQY

V: TRBV7-2
length: 15
CDR3: ASSLGPRGRHTGELF

V: TRBV7-9
length: 12
CDR3: ASSDRGINQPQH

V: TRBV12-3/TRBV12-4
length: 14
CDR3: ASSRRTSGRFYEQY

V: TRBV2
length: 10
CDR3: ASTISGNGQY

V: TRBV20-1
length: 12
CDR3: SAGALAGVYEQY

V: TRBV28
length: 12
CDR3: ASSRGQANYGYT

V: TRBV9
length: 16
CDR3: ASSAASVLAGDYNEQF

V: TRBV29-1
length: 10
CDR3: SVSGSNQPQH

V: TRBV27
length: 13
CDR3: ASSSSWGADTEAF

V: TRBV7-9
length: 14
CDR3: ASSLAGSNSNQPQH